These T cell receptor beta chains were read from a single sample in a study of blood T cell repertoires in COVID-19. Sequencing was performed with immunoSEQ multiplex PCR; in TCRdb, only in-frame clones are kept and a portion is missing. The sample consists of approximately 180,000 clones, approximately 83% of them appearing once. The source material was peripheral blood. These receptors came from a human donor with active or convalescent COVID-19. The donor label of this sample is uncertain. The CDR3 runs from the conserved cysteine through the conserved F or W. The order of the fields is CDR3 protein, CDR3 DNA, clone size, V gene, J gene, D gene, CDR3 length. A D gene is named only where the DNA matches it firmly. A clone size is listed for some rows: how often the clone was seen (once, few, many), or a class if it is expanded.

CDR3: CASSTLENYGYTF
DNA: TGTGCCAGTAGCACCTTAGAGAACTATGGCTACACCTTC
size: NA
V: TRBV19
J: TRBJ1-2
D: NA
length: 13

CDR3: CASHSRGQGSGIWDEQYF
DNA: TGTGCCAGCCATTCCCGAGGACAGGGAAGCGGCATATGGGACGAGCAGTACTTC
size: once
V: TRBV28
J: TRBJ2-7
D: TRBD1
length: 18

CDR3: CASRRVDTEAFF
DNA: TGTGCCAGCCGCAGGGTAGATACTGAAGCTTTCTTT
size: NA
V: TRBV2
J: TRBJ1-1
D: NA
length: 12

CDR3: CASSPQALAGGNEQFF
DNA: TGTGCCAGCAGCCCGCAAGCACTAGCGGGGGGCAATGAGCAGTTCTTC
size: NA
V: TRBV14
J: TRBJ2-1
D: TRBD2
length: 16

CDR3: CASSPQQGHTYGYTF
DNA: TGTGCCAGCAGTCCCCAGCAGGGACACACTTATGGCTACACCTTC
size: NA
V: TRBV7-3
J: TRBJ1-2
D: NA
length: 15

CDR3: CASSQDRLGWETQYF
DNA: TGCGCCAGCAGCCAAGATCGACTGGGTTGGGAGACCCAGTACTTC
size: NA
V: TRBV4-3
J: TRBJ2-5
D: NA
length: 15

CDR3: CASSYRGGYYGYTF
DNA: TGTGCCAGCAGTTACCGCGGGGGATACTATGGCTACACCTTC
size: NA
V: TRBV6-5
J: TRBJ1-2
D: NA
length: 14

CDR3: CASRDRGYTEAFF
DNA: TGTGCCAGCAGGGACAGGGGGTACACTGAAGCTTTCTTT
size: NA
V: TRBV2
J: TRBJ1-1
D: TRBD1
length: 13

CDR3: CASSPWTGNNSPLHF
DNA: TGCGCCAGCAGCCCGTGGACAGGGAATAATTCACCCCTCCACTTT
size: NA
V: TRBV4-1
J: TRBJ1-6
D: TRBD1
length: 15

CDR3: CASSLDRVNYGYTF
DNA: TGCGCCAGCAGCTTGGACAGGGTTAACTATGGCTACACCTTC
size: NA
V: TRBV5-1
J: TRBJ1-2
D: NA
length: 14

CDR3: CASSSSGGAFNGELFF
DNA: TGTGCCAGCAGCAGTAGCGGGGGGGCCTTCAACGGGGAGCTGTTTTTT
size: NA
V: TRBV7-9
J: TRBJ2-2
D: TRBD2
length: 16

CDR3: CASTPRGQGTYEQYF
DNA: TGTGCCAGCACCCCTCGGGGACAGGGTACCTACGAGCAGTACTTC
size: NA
V: TRBV6-5
J: TRBJ2-7
D: TRBD1
length: 15

CDR3: CASSQDYSGSSSYEQYF
DNA: TGTGCCAGCAGCCAAGATTATAGCGGGTCTAGCTCCTACGAGCAGTACTTC
size: once
V: TRBV4-2
J: TRBJ2-7
D: TRBD2
length: 17

CDR3: CASSPGTRGNTGELFF
DNA: TGCGCCAGCAGCCCAGGGACACGGGGAAACACCGGGGAGCTGTTTTTT
size: NA
V: TRBV5-1
J: TRBJ2-2
D: NA
length: 16

CDR3: CASKAGGFTEAFF
DNA: TGTGCCAGCAAGGCAGGGGGCTTCACTGAAGCTTTCTTT
size: NA
V: TRBV2
J: TRBJ1-1
D: TRBD1
length: 13

CDR3: CASSAIGGSGANVLTF
DNA: TGTGCCAGCAGTGCCATAGGGGGCTCTGGGGCCAACGTCCTGACTTTC
size: few
V: TRBV2
J: TRBJ2-6
D: NA
length: 16

CDR3: CASGRTSGGLKTQYF
DNA: TGTGCCAGCGGGAGGACTAGCGGGGGGTTAAAGACCCAGTACTTC
size: NA
V: TRBV27
J: TRBJ2-5
D: TRBD2
length: 15

CDR3: CASSPPGQAGGYTF
DNA: TGTGCCAGCAGCCCCCCGGGACAGGCGGGTGGCTACACCTTC
size: NA
V: TRBV7-9
J: TRBJ1-2
D: TRBD1
length: 14

CDR3: CASVRGGGGYEQYF
DNA: TGTGCCAGCGTTAGAGGAGGGGGCGGTTACGAGCAGTACTTC
size: NA
V: TRBV28
J: TRBJ2-7
D: NA
length: 14

CDR3: CASCRDISYEQYF
DNA: TGCGCCAGCTGCCGGGACATCTCCTACGAGCAGTACTTC
size: NA
V: TRBV5-1
J: TRBJ2-7
D: NA
length: 13

CDR3: CASSPPGQGFHF
DNA: TGTGCCAGCAGTCCGCCGGGACAGGGGTTCCATTTT
size: NA
V: TRBV28
J: TRBJ1-5
D: TRBD1
length: 12

CDR3: CASSQVVTGDRAFF
DNA: TGTGCCAGCAGCCAAGTTGTGACAGGGGATAGGGCTTTCTTT
size: NA
V: TRBV3-1/TRBV3-2
J: TRBJ1-1
D: TRBD1
length: 14

CDR3: CASSLDVQGGGNTEAFF
DNA: TGTGCCAGCAGCTTAGATGTGCAGGGTGGTGGAAACACTGAAGCTTTCTTT
size: NA
V: TRBV7-9
J: TRBJ1-1
D: NA
length: 17

CDR3: CASSFTRDTGNTIYF
DNA: TGTGCCAGCAGCTTTACTCGGGACACTGGAAACACCATATATTTT
size: NA
V: TRBV7-2
J: TRBJ1-3
D: NA
length: 15

CDR3: CASSYSGVGYTF
DNA: TGTGCCAGCAGTTACTCAGGGGTTGGCTACACCTTC
size: few
V: TRBV6-5
J: TRBJ1-2
D: NA
length: 12

CDR3: CAWRKGNNEQFF
DNA: TGTGCCTGGAGAAAGGGGAATAATGAGCAGTTCTTC
size: NA
V: TRBV30
J: TRBJ2-1
D: NA
length: 12

CDR3: CASNYGQGDGYTF
DNA: TGTGCCAGCAACTACGGACAGGGGGATGGCTACACCTTC
size: NA
V: TRBV2
J: TRBJ1-2
D: TRBD1
length: 13

CDR3: CASSDTGGETSGSSFF
DNA: TGCGCCAGCAGCGATACAGGGGGCGAAACTAGCGGGAGTTCGTTCTTC
size: NA
V: TRBV5-1
J: TRBJ2-1
D: TRBD2
length: 16

CDR3: CASSHVAGVGQETQYF
DNA: TGTGCCAGCTCACATGTGGCGGGAGTTGGCCAAGAGACCCAGTACTTC
size: NA
V: TRBV18
J: TRBJ2-5
D: TRBD2
length: 16

CDR3: CASSQVGQSPYGYTF
DNA: TGCGCCAGCAGCCAAGTGGGACAGAGCCCTTATGGCTACACCTTC
size: NA
V: TRBV4-3
J: TRBJ1-2
D: TRBD1
length: 15

CDR3: CASSEYRDNYGYTF
DNA: TGTGCCAGCAGTGAATACAGGGATAACTATGGCTACACCTTC
size: NA
V: TRBV25-1
J: TRBJ1-2
D: NA
length: 14

CDR3: CASSFTTSFGELFF
DNA: TGTGCCAGTAGTTTCACAACTAGCTTCGGGGAGCTGTTTTTT
size: NA
V: TRBV19
J: TRBJ2-2
D: NA
length: 14

CDR3: CASLQNYEQYF
DNA: TGTGCCAGCTTACAGAACTACGAGCAGTACTTC
size: NA
V: TRBV2
J: TRBJ2-7
D: NA
length: 11

CDR3: CASSLRGRDNNSPLHF
DNA: TGTGCCAGCAGCTTGAGGGGCAGGGACAATAATTCACCCCTCCACTTT
size: NA
V: TRBV5-5
J: TRBJ1-6
D: NA
length: 16

CDR3: CASSYSNGGYTF
DNA: TGTGCCAGCAGTTACTCTAACGGTGGCTACACCTTC
size: NA
V: TRBV6-5
J: TRBJ1-2
D: NA
length: 12

CDR3: CASSFRGGETQYF
DNA: TGTGCCAGCAGCTTTAGGGGAGGAGAGACCCAGTACTTC
size: NA
V: TRBV2
J: TRBJ2-5
D: NA
length: 13

CDR3: CSVAIRETQYF
DNA: TGCAGCGTTGCGATCAGGGAGACCCAGTACTTC
size: NA
V: TRBV29-1
J: TRBJ2-5
D: NA
length: 11

CDR3: CASRENTDTQYF
DNA: TGTGCCAGCAGGGAGAACACAGATACGCAGTATTTT
size: NA
V: TRBV28
J: TRBJ2-3
D: NA
length: 12

CDR3: CASSLSIADTQYF
DNA: TGTGCCAGCAGTTTATCTATCGCAGATACGCAGTATTTT
size: NA
V: TRBV27
J: TRBJ2-3
D: NA
length: 13

CDR3: CSVPRHRGYYEKLFF
DNA: TGCAGCGTTCCCCGGCACAGGGGCTATTATGAAAAACTGTTTTTT
size: NA
V: TRBV29-1
J: TRBJ1-4
D: TRBD1
length: 15

CDR3: CATEPSEQFF
DNA: TGTGCCACTGAACCGAGTGAGCAGTTCTTC
size: NA
V: TRBV7-9
J: TRBJ2-1
D: NA
length: 10

CDR3: CASSLGSGGLANEQYF
DNA: TGTGCCAGCAGCTTAGGCTCTGGGGGACTAGCGAACGAGCAGTACTTC
size: NA
V: TRBV7-9
J: TRBJ2-7
D: TRBD2
length: 16